One sample yielded the 24 T cell receptor beta chains listed below, sequenced in a study of blood T cell repertoires in COVID-19. The assay was immunoSEQ multiplex PCR, and TCRdb's table has in-frame clones only and misses some. The sample has around 71,000 clones; approximately 85% are singletons. The sequencing input was peripheral blood. The receptors here all came from an older man with acute or convalescent COVID-19.

The chain employs TRBV7-2 and TRBJ2-5; 10 bases are shared with TRBD1. The V gene's germline CDR1 is SGHTA and CDR2 FQGNSA. V lost 3 bases and J lost 4; bases outside the gene matches: 5. CDR3 size: 15 residues. Written as DNA, the CDR3 is TGTGCCAGCAGCTTGACCCGGGACAGGGGAGAGACCCAGTACTTC. Protein: CASSLTRDRGETQYF.

The chain carries TRBV3-1 (or the pseudogene TRBV3-2) and TRBJ2-7; tentatively, D is TRBD2 (6 bases). With 1 base removed from V and 2 bases from J, the gap between germline ends came to 12 bases. Germline CDR1 is LGHDT and CDR2 is YNNKEL (reference sequence). The CDR3 has 15 amino acids. CDR3 coding DNA: TGTGCCAGCAGCCAAGTATCATTAGCGGCCTACGAGCAGTACTTC. Translating gives CASSQVSLAAYEQYF.

This chain uses TRBV28 with TRBJ1-4; D perhaps matches TRBD1 (6 bases). Looked up from germline, CDR1 is MDHEN and CDR2 is SYDVKM. The CDR3 is 15 residues long. V lost 0 bases to trimming and J lost 7 bases, with 12 bases between them. The CDR3 region is CASSLWGQGREKLFF. In nucleotides, the CDR3 is TGTGCCAGCAGTTTATGGGGGCAGGGGCGTGAAAAACTGTTTTTT.

The V and J genes are TRBV24-1 and TRBJ2-5; the match to TRBD1 covers 9 bases. V lost 5 bases to trimming and J lost 5 bases; unmatched junction nucleotides: 8. The CDR3 is 15 amino acids. The germline CDR1 and CDR2 sequences are KGHDR and SFDVKD. As DNA, the CDR3 is TGTGCCACCAGTGTCCCGACAGGGGGTCGGGAGACCCAGTACTTC. It yields the protein CATSVPTGGRETQYF.

V is TRBV11-2 and J is TRBJ1-1; 8 positions match TRBD1. Looked up from germline, CDR1 is SGHAT and CDR2 is FQNNGV. The CDR3 extends over 19 amino acids. V shed 4 bases, J shed 4 bases, and the junction held 20 bases outside the gene matches. The CDR3 nucleotides read TGTGCCAGCAGCTCATGGACAGGGAAGGGAGTTTTGATCAGCACTGAAGCTTTCTTT. It encodes CASSSWTGKGVLISTEAFF.

The chain joins TRBV9 to TRBJ2-7, with 9 nucleotides matching TRBD1. Germline-derived CDR1 and CDR2 are SGDLS and YYNGEE. The CDR3 contains 16 residues. J lost 2 bases, V lost 4 bases, and 10 bases had no gene match. CDR3 DNA: TGTGCCAGCAGCTTGGGACAGGGATTAAACGCCTACGAGCAGTACTTC. Translated, it gives CASSLGQGLNAYEQYF.

The V gene is TRBV27, the J gene TRBJ1-5; D unresolved. CDR1 and CDR2 from the germline V gene are MNHEY and SMNVEV (reference sequence). The CDR3 length is 14 residues. The germline V and J ends were trimmed by 0 bases and 5 bases, with 8 bases remaining between them. CDR3 loop: CASSLSDADQPQHF. The CDR3 DNA reads TGTGCCAGCAGTTTATCCGACGCGGATCAGCCCCAGCATTTT.

This chain uses TRBV5-5 with TRBJ1-4, with D maybe TRBD1 (6 bases). This CDR3 region has 15 residues. Trimming took 4 bases from V and 2 from J, leaving 12 bases between them. Germline V gives CDR1 SGHKS, CDR2 YYEKEE (reference sequence). Here the CDR3 reads CASSITGGTNEKLFF. CDR3 bases: TGTGCCAGCAGCATCACGGGGGGCACTAATGAAAAACTGTTTTTT.

The chain combines TRBV7-2 with TRBJ2-5, with 7 bases that match TRBD1. The J segment lost 1 base and the V segment lost 5 bases, leaving 4 bases of the junction unmatched. The CDR3 spans 14 residues. Per germline, CDR1 SGHTA and CDR2 FQGNSA. In nucleotides, the CDR3 is TGTGCCAGCAGCCCTGACAGGGTCCAAGAGACCCAGTACTTC. Translating gives CASSPDRVQETQYF.

The V gene is TRBV5-4, the J gene TRBJ2-3; 7 bases line up with TRBD2. Germline V gives CDR1 SGHNT, CDR2 YYREEE (reference sequence). The ends lost 0 bases at V and 6 bases at J; junction bases unmatched: 10. CDR3 size: 16 residues. In DNA, the CDR3 is TGTGCCAGCAGCTTGGTGAGGACTAGAGGTTTGGATACGCAGTATTTT. This codes for CASSLVRTRGLDTQYF.

This clone was seen a single time. This rearrangement joins TRBV5-4 to TRBJ2-3; tentative D call: TRBD2 (7 bases). V lost 6 bases and J lost 6, with 17 bases in between. CDR3 length: 14 amino acids. Germline lookup yields CDR1 SGHNT and CDR2 YYREEE (reference sequence). In DNA, the CDR3 is TGTGCCAGCACCTACGCCGGGGGGCGGGATACGCAGTATTTT. Translating it yields CASTYAGGRDTQYF.

This chain links TRBV6-5 with TRBJ1-1; 7 bases are a match to TRBD1. J gave up 0 bases and V 5 bases, and 6 bases lay outside the gene matches. The CDR3 contains 15 residues. Germline V lookup: CDR1 MNHEY, CDR2 SVGAGI. The DNA for the CDR3 is TGTGCCAGCAGTCTGAGGGGGCAGTTGAACACTGAAGCTTTCTTT. Translation: CASSLRGQLNTEAFF.

The count of this clone is one. This chain connects TRBV7-9 to TRBJ1-6; no definite D call. This CDR3 has 15 amino acids. Germline loops: CDR1 SEHNR, CDR2 FQNEAQ (reference sequence). Trimming pared 1 base from V and 7 bases from J, leaving 11 bases between. CDR3 loop: CASSLGAARNSPLHF. DNA for the CDR3: TGTGCCAGCAGCTTAGGGGCAGCCCGCAATTCACCCCTCCACTTT. The variable domain in full, with the rest retrieved from reference TRBV7-9 and TRBJ1-6, is DTGVSQNPRHKITKRGQNVTFRCDPISEHNRLYWYRQTLGQGPEFLTYFQNEAQLEKSRLLSDRFSAERPKGSFSTLEIQRTEQGDSAMYLCASSLGAARNSPLHFGNGTRLTVT.

The V gene is TRBV9, the J gene TRBJ2-3, with TRBD2 matching over 11 bases. The J segment lost 2 bases and the V segment lost 3 bases, leaving 5 bases of the junction unmatched. This CDR3 region has 16 residues. CDR1 SGDLS and CDR2 YYNGEE come from the germline V gene. In DNA form, the CDR3 reads TGTGCCAGCAGCGACTTACTAGCGGGGGTCACAGATACGCAGTATTTT. Its protein product is CASSDLLAGVTDTQYF.

This chain uses TRBV19 with TRBJ2-1; 8 bases align to TRBD2. This CDR3 has 14 residues. V lost 3 bases, J lost 8 bases, and 6 bases stayed unmatched. The V gene's germline CDR1 is LNHDA and CDR2 SQIVND (reference sequence). Written as DNA, the CDR3 is TGTGCCAGTAGTATTAGCGGGGCGGCCCATGAGCAGTTCTTC. This codes for CASSISGAAHEQFF. Using reference TRBV19 and TRBJ2-1 for the parts outside the CDR3, the full variable domain is DGGITQSPKYLFRKEGQNVTLSCEQNLNHDAMYWYRQDPGQGLRLIYYSQIVNDFQKGDIAEGYSVSREKKESFPLTVTSAQKNPTAFYLCASSISGAAHEQFFGPGTRLTVL.

This sequence joins TRBV7-2 and TRBJ1-5; TRBD1 matches at 7 bases. Germline V gene lookup returns CDR1 SGHTA and CDR2 FQGNSA. Trimming removed 3 bases from V and 6 bases from J; junction bases left unmatched: 8. This CDR3 is 15 amino acids long. The CDR3 here is CASSFNRGQGQPQHF. Here the CDR3 DNA reads TGTGCCAGCAGCTTTAATAGGGGGCAAGGTCAGCCCCAGCATTTT.

CDR3 DNA: TGTGCCAGCAGCTTAGTCCGGGGGTACCAAGAGACCCAGTACTTC. It is translated as CASSLVRGYQETQYF. The V gene is TRBV7-2, the J gene TRBJ2-5; the D gene is possibly TRBD2 (6 bases). Looked up from germline, CDR1 is SGHTA and CDR2 is FQGNSA. V was trimmed by 1 base and J by 0 bases, leaving 9 bases between them. CDR3 length equals 15 residues.

The gene calls are TRBV7-2 and TRBJ2-3; no reliable D call. Per the germline V gene, CDR1 is SGHTA and CDR2 is FQGNSA. Trimming shortened V by 5 bases and J by 2 bases, and 11 bases separated the two germline ends. CDR3 length equals 14 residues. DNA of the CDR3: TGTGCCAGCAGCATATCTTTTGTCACAGATACGCAGTATTTT. It specifies CASSISFVTDTQYF.

CDR3 sequence (DNA): TGTGCCAGCAGCTTAGTAGGGGTACTGCAGCCCCAGCATTTT. As protein: CASSLVGVLQPQHF. The chain links TRBV7-2 to TRBJ1-5, with D perhaps TRBD1 (5 bases). The CDR3 runs 14 residues. Germline V gives CDR1 SGHTA, CDR2 FQGNSA. V was clipped by 1 base and J by 7 bases, with 11 bases between them.

This chain uses TRBV19 with TRBJ2-7; 9 nucleotides align to TRBD1. CDR1 LNHDA and CDR2 SQIVND come from the germline V gene (reference sequence). Trimming took 6 bases from V and 7 from J; bases not matched to a gene: 10. CDR3 length: 14 residues. CDR3 coding DNA: TGTGCCAGTAGCGTACAGGGGGCAGGGGGGGAGCAGTACTTC. It is translated as CASSVQGAGGEQYF. The complete variable domain, with remaining parts taken from reference TRBV19 and TRBJ2-7, reads DGGITQSPKYLFRKEGQNVTLSCEQNLNHDAMYWYRQDPGQGLRLIYYSQIVNDFQKGDIAEGYSVSREKKESFPLTVTSAQKNPTAFYLCASSVQGAGGEQYFGPGTRLTVT.

The chain couples TRBV6-6 to TRBJ2-5, with D hard to call. The CDR3 consists of 13 residues. CDR1 and CDR2 (germline): MNHNY, SVGAGI (reference sequence). Deletions cut 2 bases from V and 7 bases from J, with 11 bases between. DNA for the CDR3: TGTGCCAGCAGTTACAGAGTTCTCGGGACCCAGTACTTC. Residues: CASSYRVLGTQYF.

The genes are TRBV27 and TRBJ2-3, with D maybe TRBD2 (6 bases). The germline V gene has CDR1 MNHEY and CDR2 SMNVEV (reference sequence). V was clipped by 5 bases and J by 4 bases, with 16 bases between them. The CDR3 has 15 residues. CDR3 region: CASSQTSRRADTQYF. CDR3 in DNA: TGTGCCAGCAGTCAGACTAGTAGGCGGGCAGATACGCAGTATTTT.

The V and J genes are TRBV6-2 or TRBV6-3 and TRBJ2-2, with a weak D call TRBD2 (6 bases). From germline, CDR1 is MNHEY and CDR2 SVGEGT. Trimming left V 0 bases short and J 4 bases short, with 12 bases between. The CDR3 contains 16 residues. CDR3: CASSYSSGAFTGELFF. The CDR3 bases are TGTGCCAGCAGTTACTCTAGCGGTGCCTTCACCGGGGAGCTGTTTTTT.

A few counts support this clone. This chain joins TRBV18 and TRBJ1-2, with 8 bases identical to TRBD1. This CDR3 comprises 13 residues. CDR1 KGHSH and CDR2 LQKENI come from the germline V gene. J gave up 8 bases and V 3 bases, and 5 bases lay outside the gene matches. The CDR3 loop is CASSPGDRGGYTF. In DNA, the CDR3 is TGTGCCAGCTCACCCGGAGACAGGGGCGGCTACACCTTC.